A selection of T cell receptor beta chains follows, all from one sample in a study of shared clonotypes between healthy human individuals. Some clones are missing from TCRdb's copy, which holds only in-frame ones; the method was immunoSEQ multiplex PCR. Of some 2 million clones in the sample, roughly 94% were seen once. The sequencing input was naive CD8+ T cells sorted from blood. The receptors shown here come from a man aged 18 to 30 in good health. Both conserved end residues are part of each CDR3. D genes are given only for firm matches. Some rows have no size entry. The others give once, few or many, or a class for an expanded clone.

v_call	d_call	clone_size	j_call	cdr3_aa	cdr3_nt
TRBV6-1	NA	NA	TRBJ1-6	CASSVLWNRVEGDNSPLHF	TGTGCCAGCAGTGTACTATGGAACAGGGTTGAGGGAGATAATTCACCCCTCCACTTT
TRBV5-6	NA	NA	TRBJ2-7	CASSLPTLKTYEQYF	TGTGCCAGCAGCTTGCCCACCCTCAAGACCTACGAGCAGTACTTC
TRBV6-5	TRBD1	NA	TRBJ2-5	CASSYGQVQETQYF	TGTGCCAGCAGTTACGGACAGGTCCAAGAGACCCAGTACTTC
TRBV30	TRBD1	NA	TRBJ2-2	CAWQGAQGYTGELFF	TGTGCCTGGCAGGGGGCGCAAGGTTACACCGGGGAGCTGTTTTTT
TRBV6-1	NA	NA	TRBJ2-3	CASSDVWGDSTDTQYF	TGTGCCAGCAGTGATGTCTGGGGCGATTCCACAGATACGCAGTATTTT
TRBV13	NA	NA	TRBJ2-3	CASSGQSSTDTQYF	TGTGCCAGCAGCGGTCAGTCCAGCACAGATACGCAGTATTTT
TRBV4-1	NA	NA	TRBJ1-5	CASSHVGGEGNQPQHF	TGCGCCAGCAGCCATGTGGGGGGTGAGGGCAATCAGCCCCAGCATTTT
TRBV19	TRBD1	NA	TRBJ1-2	CASNLRQGGSDGYTF	TGTGCCAGTAACCTTCGACAGGGTGGCTCGGATGGCTACACCTTC
TRBV7-9	NA	NA	TRBJ1-1	CASSLAPGSVDTEAFF	TGTGCCAGCAGCTTGGCCCCCGGGTCGGTGGACACTGAAGCTTTCTTT
TRBV5-1	NA	NA	TRBJ1-5	CASSTAGEGQPQHF	TGCGCCAGCAGTACAGCAGGGGAAGGTCAGCCCCAGCATTTT
TRBV5-4	NA	NA	TRBJ2-1	CASSLGSNEQFF	TGTGCCAGCAGCTTGGGGTCTAATGAGCAGTTCTTC
TRBV6-1	NA	NA	TRBJ2-7	CASSYRTDYEQYF	TGTGCCAGCAGTTATAGGACAGACTACGAGCAGTACTTC
TRBV4-1	NA	NA	TRBJ1-1	CASSLAGATFEAFF	TGCGCCAGCAGCCTGGCGGGAGCAACTTTTGAAGCTTTCTTT
TRBV27	NA	NA	TRBJ2-1	CASSDSYNEQFF	TGTGCCAGCAGTGACTCCTACAATGAGCAGTTCTTC
TRBV5-6	NA	once	TRBJ2-7	CASSFGRTHEQYF	TGTGCCAGCAGCTTCGGCAGGACCCACGAGCAGTACTTC
TRBV9	NA	NA	TRBJ1-3	CASSVEGRDHNTIYF	TGTGCCAGCAGCGTAGAGGGCAGGGACCATAACACCATATATTTT
TRBV7-6	TRBD1	NA	TRBJ2-6	CASSLGQGGGANVLTF	TGTGCCAGCAGCTTAGGACAGGGCGGCGGGGCCAACGTCCTGACTTTC
TRBV6-6	NA	NA	TRBJ2-3	CASSYSRGLTDTQYF	TGTGCCAGCAGTTACTCTCGGGGCTTAACAGATACGCAGTATTTT
TRBV9	NA	NA	TRBJ2-7	CASSPEGGLNGQYF	TGTGCCAGCAGCCCCGAGGGGGGGTTGAATGGGCAGTACTTC
TRBV29-1	TRBD1	NA	TRBJ2-6	CSVTGTDPSGANVLTF	TGCAGCGTAACCGGGACAGACCCGTCTGGGGCCAACGTCCTGACTTTC
TRBV28	NA	NA	TRBJ2-7	CASSQGPYQYF	TGTGCCAGCAGCCAAGGTCCCTATCAGTACTTC
TRBV9	NA	NA	TRBJ2-1	CASSPHSRLVENEQFF	TGTGCCAGCAGCCCCCACAGTAGATTGGTGGAAAATGAGCAGTTCTTC
TRBV9	NA	NA	TRBJ2-7	CASSVGWSVSYEQYF	TGTGCCAGCAGCGTAGGCTGGTCGGTCTCCTACGAGCAGTACTTC
TRBV6-5	NA	NA	TRBJ1-3	CASKGGTSGNTIYF	TGTGCCAGCAAGGGGGGGACCTCTGGAAACACCATATATTTT
TRBV9	TRBD2	NA	TRBJ2-3	CASSVGSSGADTQYF	TGTGCCAGCAGCGTAGGCAGCAGCGGGGCAGATACGCAGTATTTT
TRBV25-1	NA	once	TRBJ2-5	CASSEYETEETQYF	TGTGCCAGCAGTGAATATGAAACCGAAGAGACCCAGTACTTC
TRBV10-3	TRBD2	NA	TRBJ2-3	CAISVAGGTDTQYF	TGTGCCATCAGTGTAGCGGGGGGCACAGATACGCAGTATTTT
TRBV4-1	TRBD1	NA	TRBJ1-2	CASSHRTGDYGYTF	TGCGCCAGCAGCCACCGGACAGGGGACTATGGCTACACCTTC
TRBV5-5	NA	NA	TRBJ1-1	CASSLARNTEAFF	TGTGCCAGCAGCTTGGCACGGAACACTGAAGCTTTCTTT
TRBV10-2	TRBD1	NA	TRBJ1-2	CASSETGTGNGYTF	TGCGCCAGCAGCGAGACCGGGACAGGGAATGGCTACACCTTC
TRBV2	TRBD1	NA	TRBJ2-1	CASSEAGQGARNEQFF	TGTGCCAGCAGTGAAGCTGGACAGGGGGCGAGAAATGAGCAGTTCTTC